The table lists the clone carrying this TCR beta chain with a few counts. The same CDR3 can be traced to other DNA sequences in this sample. The source of the sample is a study of cytomegalovirus exposure and HLA in healthy donors. The data were produced by immunoSEQ multiplex PCR, yet TCRdb's version contains in-frame clones alone and is incomplete. The profile covers 250,000 to 300,000 clones, with 90% appearing a single time and approximately 0.34% taken by the ten largest. The CDR3 totals 12 residues. Per the germline V gene, CDR1 is MDHEN and CDR2 is SYDVKM. Trimming took 8 bases from V and 4 from J; bases not matched to a gene: 1.

The chain employs TRBV28 and TRBJ1-5, with TRBD1 matching 8 bases. Sequencing used PBMCs. This clonotype was sampled from a young woman in good health and CMV-seronegative. In nucleotides, the CDR3 is TGTGCCAGCCGACAGGGGAATCAGCCCCAGCATTTT. It specifies CASRQGNQPQHF.